This T cell receptor beta chain stems from a study of blood T cell repertoires in COVID-19. V gave up 0 bases and J gave up 8 bases; unmatched junction bases: 2. This CDR3 has 14 residues. The germline gives CDR1 MNHEY, CDR2 SVGEGT. Repertoires were generated with immunoSEQ multiplex PCR, while TCRdb's copy carries only in-frame clones and drops some. In the table there are about 92,000 clones, around 80% of which are singletons. This clonotype was sampled from a man between 50 and 59 years old who had recovered from COVID-19. The chain carries TRBV6-2 or TRBV6-3 and TRBJ2-3; 10 bases line up with TRBD2. Sequenced material: peripheral blood. The CDR3 reads CASSYSASGSTQYF. CDR3 DNA sequence: TGTGCCAGCAGTTACTCAGCTAGCGGGAGTACGCAGTATTTT.